This T cell receptor beta chain derives from a study of graft-versus-host responses after intestinal transplantation. For this clone: Its antigen is as yet unknown.

Using immunoSEQ multiplex PCR, the repertoire was profiled, and TCRdb retains in-frame clones only, with some absent. Here the sample spans under 150,000 clones, roughly 96% being singletons. CDR3 size: 13 residues. Trimming cost V 7 bases and J 5 bases, with 16 bases left between them. Germline V gene data show CDR1 as SGDLS and CDR2 as YYNGEE. The sequenced sample was unstimulated CD8+ T cells sorted from spleen or lymph node cells, obtained before intestinal transplant. The clonotype was recovered from a human donor who received an intestinal transplant. The chain has TRBV9 and TRBJ2-7; D is uncertain. DNA of the CDR3: TGTGCCAGCGGAACCGGACCGGTCGACGAGCAGTACTTC. It is translated as CASGTGPVDEQYF.